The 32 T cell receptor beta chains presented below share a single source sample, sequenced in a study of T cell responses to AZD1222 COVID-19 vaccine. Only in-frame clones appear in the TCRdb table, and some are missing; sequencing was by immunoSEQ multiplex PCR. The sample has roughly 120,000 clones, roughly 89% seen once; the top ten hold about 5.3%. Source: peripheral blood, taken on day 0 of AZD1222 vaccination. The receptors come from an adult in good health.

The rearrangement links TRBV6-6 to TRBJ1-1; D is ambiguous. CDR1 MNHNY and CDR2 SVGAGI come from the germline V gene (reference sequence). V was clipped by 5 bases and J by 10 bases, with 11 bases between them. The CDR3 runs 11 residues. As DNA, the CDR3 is TGTGCCAGCAGTGAAATCATCGCAGCTTTCTTT. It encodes CASSEIIAAFF.

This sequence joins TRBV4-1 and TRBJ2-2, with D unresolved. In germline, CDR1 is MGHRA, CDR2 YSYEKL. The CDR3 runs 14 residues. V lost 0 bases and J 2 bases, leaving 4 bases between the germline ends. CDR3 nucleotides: TGCGCCAGCAGCCAAGACGGTAACACCGGGGAGCTGTTTTTT. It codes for CASSQDGNTGELFF.

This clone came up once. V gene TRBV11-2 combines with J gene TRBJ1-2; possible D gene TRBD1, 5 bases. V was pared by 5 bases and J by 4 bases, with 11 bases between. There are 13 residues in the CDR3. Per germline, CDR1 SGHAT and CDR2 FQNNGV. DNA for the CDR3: TGTGCCAGCAGCACGGACGGGGGCTATGGCTACACCTTC. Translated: CASSTDGGYGYTF.

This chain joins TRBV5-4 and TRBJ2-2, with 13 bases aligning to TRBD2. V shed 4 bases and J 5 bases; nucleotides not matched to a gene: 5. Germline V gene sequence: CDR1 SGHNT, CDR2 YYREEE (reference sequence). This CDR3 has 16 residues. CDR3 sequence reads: CASSAGTSGITGELFF. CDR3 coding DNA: TGTGCCAGCAGCGCTGGGACTAGCGGGATAACCGGGGAGCTGTTTTTT.

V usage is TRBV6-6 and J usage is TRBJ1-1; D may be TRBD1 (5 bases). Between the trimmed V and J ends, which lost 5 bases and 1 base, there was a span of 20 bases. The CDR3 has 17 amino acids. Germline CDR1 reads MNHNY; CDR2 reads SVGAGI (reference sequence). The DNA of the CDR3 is TGTGCCAGCAGTCGGCGACAGTCTGGACCGCAGAACACTGAAGCTTTCTTT. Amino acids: CASSRRQSGPQNTEAFF.

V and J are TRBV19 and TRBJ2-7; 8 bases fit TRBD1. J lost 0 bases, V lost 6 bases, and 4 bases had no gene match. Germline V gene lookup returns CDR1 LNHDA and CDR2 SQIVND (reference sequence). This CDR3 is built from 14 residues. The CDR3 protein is CASRDRASSYEQYF. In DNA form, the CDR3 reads TGTGCCAGTAGGGACAGGGCGAGCTCCTACGAGCAGTACTTC.

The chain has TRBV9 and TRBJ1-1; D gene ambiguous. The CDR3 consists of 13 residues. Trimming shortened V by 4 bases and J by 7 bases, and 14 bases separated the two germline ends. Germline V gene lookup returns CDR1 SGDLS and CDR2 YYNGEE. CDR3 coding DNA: TGTGCCAGCAGCCCCCGCGGGATGGATGAAGCTTTCTTT. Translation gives CASSPRGMDEAFF.

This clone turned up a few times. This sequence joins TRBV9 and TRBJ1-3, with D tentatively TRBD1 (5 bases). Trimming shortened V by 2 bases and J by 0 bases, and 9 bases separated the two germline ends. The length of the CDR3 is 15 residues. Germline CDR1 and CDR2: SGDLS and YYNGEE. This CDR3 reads CASSVQDSSGNTIYF. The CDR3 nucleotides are TGTGCCAGCAGCGTCCAAGACAGCTCTGGAAACACCATATATTTT.

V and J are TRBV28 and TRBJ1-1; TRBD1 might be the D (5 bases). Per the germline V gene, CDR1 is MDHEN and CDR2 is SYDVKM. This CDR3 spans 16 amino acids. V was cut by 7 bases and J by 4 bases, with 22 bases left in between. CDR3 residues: CASTPSVGGSGTEAFF. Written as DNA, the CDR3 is TGTGCCAGCACCCCCTCTGTGGGGGGATCGGGCACTGAAGCTTTCTTT. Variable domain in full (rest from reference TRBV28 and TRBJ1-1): DVKVTQSSRYLVKRTGEKVFLECVQDMDHENMFWYRQDPGLGLRLIYFSYDVKMKEKGDIPEGYSVSREKKERFSLILESASTNQTSMYLCASTPSVGGSGTEAFFGQGTRLTVV.

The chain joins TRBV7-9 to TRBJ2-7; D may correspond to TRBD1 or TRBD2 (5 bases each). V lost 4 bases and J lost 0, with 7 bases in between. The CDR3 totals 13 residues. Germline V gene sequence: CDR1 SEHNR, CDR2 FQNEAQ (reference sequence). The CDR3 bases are TGTGCCAGCAGCTGGGGGAGCTCCTACGAGCAGTACTTC. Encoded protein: CASSWGSSYEQYF.

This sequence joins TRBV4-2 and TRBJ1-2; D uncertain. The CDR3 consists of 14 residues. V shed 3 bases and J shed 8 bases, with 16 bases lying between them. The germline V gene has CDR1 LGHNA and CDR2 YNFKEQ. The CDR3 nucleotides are TGTGCCAGCAGCCAGACGGACTCGGCAGGCGGCTACACCTTC. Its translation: CASSQTDSAGGYTF.

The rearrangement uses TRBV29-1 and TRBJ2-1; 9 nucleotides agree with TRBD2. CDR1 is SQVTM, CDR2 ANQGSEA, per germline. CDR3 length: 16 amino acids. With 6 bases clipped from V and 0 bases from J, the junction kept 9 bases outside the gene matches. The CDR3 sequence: CSVSQLAGNSYNEQFF. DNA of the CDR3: TGCAGCGTGAGCCAGCTAGCGGGGAACTCCTACAATGAGCAGTTCTTC.

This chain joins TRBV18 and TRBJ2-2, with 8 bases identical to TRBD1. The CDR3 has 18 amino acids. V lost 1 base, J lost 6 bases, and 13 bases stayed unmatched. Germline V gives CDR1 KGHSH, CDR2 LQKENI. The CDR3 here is CASSPLGLGRGQAGELFF. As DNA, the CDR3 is TGTGCCAGCTCACCACTAGGTCTTGGCAGGGGGCAAGCCGGGGAGCTGTTTTTT.

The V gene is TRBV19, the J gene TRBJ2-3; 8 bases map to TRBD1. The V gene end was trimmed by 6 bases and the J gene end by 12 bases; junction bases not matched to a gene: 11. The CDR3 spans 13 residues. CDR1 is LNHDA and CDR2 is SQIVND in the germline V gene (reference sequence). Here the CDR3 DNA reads TGTGCCAGTAGCGAGAAACAGGACAGGGAACAGTATTTT. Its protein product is CASSEKQDREQYF.

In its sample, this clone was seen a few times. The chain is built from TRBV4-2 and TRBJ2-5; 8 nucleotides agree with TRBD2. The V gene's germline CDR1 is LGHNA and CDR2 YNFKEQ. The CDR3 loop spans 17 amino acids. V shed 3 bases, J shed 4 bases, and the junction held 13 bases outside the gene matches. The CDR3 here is CASSQVRGGTDLETQYF. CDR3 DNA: TGTGCCAGCAGCCAGGTACGGGGGGGAACCGATCTAGAGACCCAGTACTTC.

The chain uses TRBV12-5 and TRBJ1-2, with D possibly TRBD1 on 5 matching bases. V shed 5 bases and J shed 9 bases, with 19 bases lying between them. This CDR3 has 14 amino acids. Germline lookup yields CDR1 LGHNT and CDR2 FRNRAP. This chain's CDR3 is CASGTEGLSLRYTF. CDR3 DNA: TGTGCTAGTGGTACCGAGGGACTCTCTCTCCGCTACACCTTC.

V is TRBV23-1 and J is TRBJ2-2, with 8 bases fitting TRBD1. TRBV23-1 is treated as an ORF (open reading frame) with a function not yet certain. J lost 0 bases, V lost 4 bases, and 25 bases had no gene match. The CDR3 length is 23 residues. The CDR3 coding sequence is TGCGCCAGCAGTCGAAAAGACAGGGGTGATAGAGACGACCAAAGGTCGAACACCGGGGAGCTGTTTTTT. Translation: CASSRKDRGDRDDQRSNTGELFF.

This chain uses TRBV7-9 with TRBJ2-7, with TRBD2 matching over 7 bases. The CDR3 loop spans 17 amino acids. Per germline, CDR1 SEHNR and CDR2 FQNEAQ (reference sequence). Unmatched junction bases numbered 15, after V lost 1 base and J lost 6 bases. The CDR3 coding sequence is TGTGCCAGCAGCTTAGTTAGCGGGCCGGGGCTACGGAGCGAGCAGTACTTC. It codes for CASSLVSGPGLRSEQYF.

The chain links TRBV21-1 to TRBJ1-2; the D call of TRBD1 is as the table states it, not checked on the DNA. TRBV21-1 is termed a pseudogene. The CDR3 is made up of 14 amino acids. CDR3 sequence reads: CASSKVPRPYGYTF. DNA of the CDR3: TGTGCCAGCAGCAAAGTGCCCAGGCCATATGGCTACACCTTC.

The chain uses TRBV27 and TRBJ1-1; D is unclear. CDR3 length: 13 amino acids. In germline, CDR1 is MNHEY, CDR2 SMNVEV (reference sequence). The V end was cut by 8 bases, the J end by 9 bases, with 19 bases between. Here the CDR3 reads CASGFHPGNKAFF. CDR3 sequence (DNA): TGTGCCAGCGGCTTCCATCCGGGGAACAAAGCTTTCTTT.

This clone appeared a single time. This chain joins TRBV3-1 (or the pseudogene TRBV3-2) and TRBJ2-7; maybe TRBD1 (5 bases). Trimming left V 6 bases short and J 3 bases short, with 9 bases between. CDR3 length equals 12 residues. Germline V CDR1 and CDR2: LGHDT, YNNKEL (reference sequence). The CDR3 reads CASRDSLYEQYF. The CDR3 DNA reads TGTGCCAGCAGAGACAGCCTCTACGAGCAGTACTTC.

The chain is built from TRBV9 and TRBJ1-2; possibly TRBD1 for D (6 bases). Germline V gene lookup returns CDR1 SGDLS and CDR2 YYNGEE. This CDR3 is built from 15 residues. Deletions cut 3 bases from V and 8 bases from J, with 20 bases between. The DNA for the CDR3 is TGTGCCAGCAGCGCGACGGACTTCAGGGGTCGCGGCTACACCTTC. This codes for CASSATDFRGRGYTF.

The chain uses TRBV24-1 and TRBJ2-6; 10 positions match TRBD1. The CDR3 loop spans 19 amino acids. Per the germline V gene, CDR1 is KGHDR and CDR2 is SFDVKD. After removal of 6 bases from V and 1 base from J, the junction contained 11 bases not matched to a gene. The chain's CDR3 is CATSRSFGQGDSGANVLTF. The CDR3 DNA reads TGTGCCACCAGTAGGAGTTTCGGACAGGGGGATTCTGGGGCCAACGTCCTGACTTTC.

CDR3 sequence reads: CASSQGGLADTQYF. In DNA form, the CDR3 reads TGTGCCAGCAGCCAAGGGGGACTCGCGGATACGCAGTATTTT. This chain uses TRBV3-1 (or the pseudogene TRBV3-2) with TRBJ2-3; weak D call: TRBD2 (6 bases). The germline gives CDR1 LGHDT, CDR2 YNNKEL (reference sequence). CDR3 size: 14 residues. V was cut by 1 base and J by 6 bases, with 11 bases left in between.

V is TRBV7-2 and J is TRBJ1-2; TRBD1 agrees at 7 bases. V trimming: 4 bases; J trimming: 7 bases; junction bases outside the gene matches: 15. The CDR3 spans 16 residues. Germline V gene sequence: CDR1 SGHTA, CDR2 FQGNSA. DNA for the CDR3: TGTGCCAGCAGCTCCCACTCAAGACAGGGAAGGCTTGGCTACACCTTC. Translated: CASSSHSRQGRLGYTF.

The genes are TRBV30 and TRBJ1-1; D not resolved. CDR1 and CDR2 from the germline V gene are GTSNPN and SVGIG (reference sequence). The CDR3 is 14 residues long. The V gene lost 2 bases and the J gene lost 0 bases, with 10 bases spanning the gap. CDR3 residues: CAWSHRAMNTEAFF. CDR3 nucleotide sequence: TGTGCCTGGAGTCATCGGGCCATGAACACTGAAGCTTTCTTT.

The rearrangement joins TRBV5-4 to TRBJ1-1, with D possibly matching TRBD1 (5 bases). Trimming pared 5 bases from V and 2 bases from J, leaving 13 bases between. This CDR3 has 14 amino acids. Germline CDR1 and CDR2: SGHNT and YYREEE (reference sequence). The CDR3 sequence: CASSRGQENTEAFF. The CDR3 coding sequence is TGTGCCAGCAGTCGCGGACAAGAAAACACTGAAGCTTTCTTT.

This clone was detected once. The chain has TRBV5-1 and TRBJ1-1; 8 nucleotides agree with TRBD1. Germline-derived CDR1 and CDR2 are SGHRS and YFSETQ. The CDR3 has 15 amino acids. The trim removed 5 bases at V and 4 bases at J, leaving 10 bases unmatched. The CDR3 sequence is CASRGQTGAATEAFF. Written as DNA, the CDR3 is TGCGCCAGCAGGGGACAGACAGGGGCGGCCACTGAAGCTTTCTTT.

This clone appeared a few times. CDR3 sequence: CASSQGGSWEKLFF. CDR3 nucleotides: TGTGCCAGCAGCCAAGGAGGCAGTTGGGAAAAACTGTTTTTT. V usage is TRBV3-1 (or the pseudogene TRBV3-2) and J usage is TRBJ1-4; D gene uncertain. This CDR3 has 14 residues. V lost 1 base, J lost 8 bases, and 11 bases lay in between. Germline V gives CDR1 LGHDT, CDR2 YNNKEL (reference sequence).

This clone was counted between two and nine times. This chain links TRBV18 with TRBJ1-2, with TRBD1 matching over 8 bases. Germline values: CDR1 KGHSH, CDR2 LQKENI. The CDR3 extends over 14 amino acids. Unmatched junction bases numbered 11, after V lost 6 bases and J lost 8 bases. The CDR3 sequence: CASSYERQGHGYTF. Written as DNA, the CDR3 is TGTGCCAGCTCGTATGAGCGACAGGGGCACGGCTACACCTTC.

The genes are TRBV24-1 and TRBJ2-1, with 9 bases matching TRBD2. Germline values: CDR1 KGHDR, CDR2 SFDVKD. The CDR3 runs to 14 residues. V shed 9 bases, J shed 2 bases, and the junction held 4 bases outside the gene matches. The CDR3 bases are TGTGCCACCTCTAGCGGGGTCGCCTACAATGAGCAGTTCTTC. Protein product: CATSSGVAYNEQFF.

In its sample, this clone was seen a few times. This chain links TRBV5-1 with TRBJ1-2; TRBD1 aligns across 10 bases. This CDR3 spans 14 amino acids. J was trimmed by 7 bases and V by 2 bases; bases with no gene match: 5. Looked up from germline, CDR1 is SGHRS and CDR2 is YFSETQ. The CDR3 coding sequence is TGCGCCAGCAGCTTTGGGACAGGGGCAGGTGGCTACACCTTC. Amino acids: CASSFGTGAGGYTF.